Listed below are T cell receptor beta chains from one sample, sequenced in a study of beta chain features in type 1 diabetes. The data were produced by immunoSEQ multiplex PCR, yet TCRdb's version contains in-frame clones alone and is incomplete. The table includes over 150,000 clones, approximately 8.1% detected once. Sequences were obtained from central memory CD4+ T cells from blood. The receptors were sampled from a woman in her thirties or forties with type 1 diabetes. Both conserved end residues are part of each CDR3. The D gene is left open where the match is weak. Expanded clones are given a class, and other clones once, few, many or no size at all.

j_call,v_call,d_call,clone_size,cdr3_aa,cdr3_nt
TRBJ2-5,TRBV9,TRBD1,few,CATGSGTGLFEETQYF,TGTGCCACAGGATCCGGGACAGGGCTTTTCGAAGAGACCCAGTACTTC
TRBJ2-2,TRBV7-9,-,-,CASSGTGPGELFF,TGTGCCAGCAGCGGGACTGGCCCCGGGGAGCTGTTTTTT
TRBJ2-3,TRBV9,TRBD2,few,CASSVSGRSTDTQYF,TGTGCCAGCAGCGTTAGCGGGAGAAGCACAGATACGCAGTATTTT
TRBJ1-6,TRBV28,-,few,CASSREGVGNYSPLHF,TGTGCCAGCAGTCGGGAGGGGGTTGGGAATTATTCACCCCTCCACTTT
TRBJ2-1,TRBV5-6,TRBD2,few,CASSWGTSDEQFF,TGTGCCAGCAGCTGGGGGACTAGCGATGAGCAGTTCTTC
TRBJ1-1,TRBV2,TRBD1,-,CASSSRTGVDTEAFF,TGTGCCAGCAGTTCCCGGACAGGGGTCGACACTGAAGCTTTCTTT
TRBJ2-2,TRBV9,-,many,CASSVVFPGELFF,TGTGCCAGCAGCGTAGTATTTCCCGGGGAGCTGTTTTTT
TRBJ1-1,TRBV7-2,TRBD1,few,CASSLAGTANTEAFF,TGTGCCAGCAGCTTAGCTGGGACAGCGAACACTGAAGCTTTCTTT
TRBJ1-4,TRBV4-2,TRBD1,-,CASSQPDRGNEKLFF,TGTGCCAGCAGCCAACCCGACAGGGGAAATGAAAAACTGTTTTTT
TRBJ2-1,TRBV7-2,-,few,CASSLGSGGWVYNEQFF,TGTGCCAGCAGCTTAGGGTCGGGGGGCTGGGTCTACAATGAGCAGTTCTTC
TRBJ1-2,TRBV2,TRBD1,few,CASSTQGAYGYTF,TGTGCCAGCAGCACCCAGGGGGCCTATGGCTACACCTTC
TRBJ1-1,TRBV4-3,-,-,CASSQGGGGTEAFF,TGCGCCAGCAGCCAAGGAGGGGGGGGCACTGAAGCTTTCTTT
TRBJ2-1,TRBV19,-,-,CASSAAGFGNEQFF,TGTGCCAGTAGTGCCGCAGGGTTCGGGAATGAGCAGTTCTTC
TRBJ1-5,TRBV7-2,TRBD1,-,CASSLTGTAYQPQHF,TGTGCCAGCAGCCTCACCGGGACAGCCTATCAGCCCCAGCATTTT
TRBJ2-1,TRBV7-9,-,-,CASSLTADREQFF,TGTGCCAGCAGCTTAACCGCCGACAGGGAGCAGTTCTTC
TRBJ2-7,TRBV14,TRBD1,few,CASSQEVLGQGYHEQYF,TGTGCCAGCAGCCAAGAAGTTTTGGGACAGGGGTACCACGAGCAGTACTTC
TRBJ1-4,TRBV7-2,-,many,CASSLAPGIAEKLFF,TGTGCCAGCAGCTTAGCGCCGGGAATAGCTGAAAAACTGTTTTTT
TRBJ2-1,TRBV28,TRBD2,few,CASRTSGSSYNEQFF,TGTGCCAGCAGGACTAGCGGAAGCTCCTACAATGAGCAGTTCTTC
TRBJ1-2,TRBV28,-,many,CASTDPINYGYTF,TGTGCCTCAACAGACCCGATTAACTATGGCTACACCTTC
TRBJ2-7,TRBV7-9,TRBD2,-,CASSFGGGSYEQYF,TGTGCCAGCAGCTTTGGGGGGGGCTCCTACGAGCAGTACTTC
TRBJ1-1,TRBV7-2,-,-,CASSLVSYTEAFF,TGTGCCAGCAGCTTAGTAAGCTACACTGAAGCTTTCTTT
TRBJ2-7,TRBV7-2,TRBD1,few,CASSSRDRGAYEQYF,TGTGCCAGCAGCTCCCGGGACAGGGGCGCCTACGAGCAGTACTTC
TRBJ1-2,TRBV28,-,-,CASSPDSYGYTF,TGTGCCAGCAGCCCAGACAGCTATGGCTACACCTTC
TRBJ1-4,TRBV14,TRBD1,-,CASSRTGGAEKLFF,TGTGCCAGCAGCCGGACAGGGGGAGCGGAAAAACTGTTTTTT
TRBJ2-5,TRBV7-2,TRBD2,-,CASSLRGGRETQYF,TGTGCCAGCAGCTTACGCGGGGGGCGGGAGACCCAGTACTTC
TRBJ1-2,TRBV15,-,many,CATSRDRQANGYTF,TGTGCCACCAGCAGAGATCGGCAGGCCAATGGCTACACCTTC
TRBJ2-3,TRBV6-5,-,-,CASSPGLGTDTQYF,TGTGCCAGCAGTCCCGGACTGGGGACAGATACGCAGTATTTT
TRBJ2-7,TRBV28,TRBD1,few,CASSLSGTGVYEQYF,TGTGCCAGCAGTTTATCAGGGACAGGGGTGTACGAGCAGTACTTC
TRBJ2-5,TRBV7-9,TRBD1,few,CASQRTGEETQYF,TGTGCCAGCCAGAGGACAGGGGAAGAGACCCAGTACTTC
TRBJ2-3,TRBV6-5,TRBD1,-,CASSYSMTGRTDTQYF,TGTGCCAGCAGTTACTCGATGACAGGGCGCACAGATACGCAGTATTTT
TRBJ1-1,TRBV20-1,-,few,CSASIDRQTFF,TGCAGTGCTAGTATAGACAGGCAAACTTTCTTT
TRBJ2-5,TRBV5-1,-,-,CASSQYQDGGGETQYF,TGCGCCAGCAGCCAGTACCAAGACGGTGGCGGGGAGACCCAGTACTTC
TRBJ1-2,TRBV2,-,few,CASSEVGTKVF,TGTGCCAGCAGTGAAGTGGGGACTAAAGTTTTC
TRBJ1-5,TRBV5-5,TRBD1,once,CASSLTGQVLNQPQHF,TGTGCCAGCAGCCTTACTGGACAGGTCCTCAATCAGCCCCAGCATTTT
TRBJ1-1,TRBV28,-,few,CASIQGHTEAFF,TGTGCCAGCATCCAGGGTCATACTGAAGCTTTCTTT
TRBJ1-1,TRBV28,-,-,CASSFGGGGTEAFF,TGTGCCAGCAGTTTTGGGGGCGGGGGGACTGAAGCTTTCTTT
TRBJ2-7,TRBV7-9,-,-,CASSVDSYEQYF,TGTGCCAGCAGTGTTGACAGCTACGAGCAGTACTTC
TRBJ2-5,TRBV6-6,-,few,CASSSQETQYF,TGTGCCAGCAGTTCGCAAGAGACCCAGTACTTC
TRBJ1-6,TRBV28,-,few,CASSTAEDNSPLHF,TGTGCCTCTAGCACAGCGGAGGATAATTCACCCCTCCACTTT
TRBJ2-7,TRBV5-6,TRBD1,many,CASSGGQGTEQYF,TGTGCCAGCAGCGGGGGACAGGGAACCGAGCAGTACTTC
TRBJ2-5,TRBV7-2,TRBD2,-,CASSLAGGSVTQYF,TGTGCCAGCAGCTTAGCGGGCGGGAGTGTGACCCAGTACTTC
TRBJ1-1,TRBV30,-,few,CAWSDLVGNTEAFF,TGTGCCTGGAGTGACTTGGTTGGGAACACTGAAGCTTTCTTT
TRBJ1-5,TRBV30,-,few,CAWSPTSDQPQHF,TGTGCCTGGAGTCCCACTAGTGATCAGCCCCAGCATTTT
TRBJ1-1,TRBV11-1,-,few,CASSLSQAAGEAFF,TGTGCCAGCAGCTTAAGTCAGGCTGCCGGAGAAGCTTTCTTT
TRBJ2-3,TRBV6-5,TRBD2,-,CASSYRAGGSDTQYF,TGTGCCAGCAGTTACAGGGCGGGAGGGTCCGATACGCAGTATTTT
TRBJ1-1,TRBV19,-,few,CASSFRGSEAFF,TGTGCCAGTAGTTTCCGCGGAAGTGAAGCTTTCTTT
TRBJ2-7,TRBV29-1,TRBD1,-,CSGLDREYEQYF,TGCAGCGGCCTGGACAGGGAGTACGAGCAGTACTTC
TRBJ2-5,TRBV11-1,TRBD1,many,CASSLGTVQETQYF,TGTGCCAGCAGCCTGGGGACAGTTCAAGAGACCCAGTACTTC
TRBJ2-5,TRBV7-2,-,-,CASSFSPQETQYF,TGTGCCAGCAGCTTCTCCCCCCAAGAGACCCAGTACTTC
TRBJ2-1,TRBV28,-,few,CASSAGVREQFF,TGTGCCAGCAGTGCAGGGGTACGAGAGCAGTTCTTC
TRBJ1-1,TRBV5-1,TRBD1,many,CASSLGQGLENTEAFF,TGCGCCAGCAGCCTAGGACAGGGGTTGGAGAACACTGAAGCTTTCTTT
TRBJ1-2,TRBV5-1,-,-,CASSPSTGGYTF,TGCGCCAGCAGCCCTTCGACTGGAGGCTACACCTTC
TRBJ2-7,TRBV7-2,-,few,CATQNQVVGEQYF,TGTGCCACCCAAAATCAAGTCGTCGGGGAGCAGTACTTC
TRBJ2-7,TRBV5-6,TRBD2,-,CASMRGSSYEQYF,TGTGCCAGCATGCGGGGGAGCTCCTACGAGCAGTACTTC
TRBJ2-3,TRBV5-1,-,few,CASSLVGGGSTDTQYF,TGCGCCAGCAGCTTGGTTGGAGGCGGGAGCACAGATACGCAGTATTTT
TRBJ2-7,TRBV29-1,-,few,CSVGEGGYEQYF,TGCAGCGTTGGCGAGGGGGGGTACGAGCAGTACTTC
TRBJ2-3,TRBV7-3,TRBD2,-,CASRRGLAEGDTQYF,TGTGCCAGCCGCCGGGGACTAGCAGAGGGCGATACGCAGTATTTT
TRBJ2-3,TRBV14,TRBD2,-,CASSQSSGRFADTQYF,TGTGCCAGCAGCCAATCTAGCGGGAGATTCGCAGATACGCAGTATTTT
TRBJ2-5,TRBV27,TRBD1,many,CASSTYRGKETQYF,TGTGCCAGCAGTACATACAGGGGGAAAGAGACCCAGTACTTC
TRBJ1-5,TRBV15,TRBD1,few,CATSSLWTGSSNQPQHF,TGTGCCACCAGCAGCCTCTGGACAGGGTCAAGCAATCAGCCCCAGCATTTT